The present TCR beta chain was sequenced within a study of cytomegalovirus exposure and HLA in healthy donors. From germline, CDR1 is SGHRS and CDR2 YFSETQ. V dropped 4 bases and J dropped 3 bases, with 10 bases sitting between them. The CDR3 has 13 residues. Primers: 60 Vbeta forward and 13 Jbeta reverse. Produced via immunoSEQ multiplex PCR; TCRdb's table is partial and in-frame only. The sample contains about 130,000 clones, more than 70% of which appear only once. This clonotype was sampled from a man aged 35 to 55 in good health and CMV-seronegative. The material sequenced was PBMCs. The genes are TRBV5-1 and TRBJ1-2; the D is unclear. The CDR3 protein is CASSPGNDYGYTF. The CDR3 DNA is TGCGCCAGCAGCCCGGGTAACGACTATGGCTACACCTTC.